This TCR beta chain appears in the sequencing data of a study of blood T cells in healthy people across ages. Findings and caveats of the study: Donors of long life had a larger count of naive CD4+ cells and greater diversity than aged donors. Shifts in expanded clonotypes may have been confounded by donor CMV status, which was unknown. PBMCs went unsorted, and a conclusive naive versus antigen-experienced comparison was therefore prevented.

With a J-beta primer mix and a sample-barcoded 5' primer, a second PCR ran 7 to 11 cycles. TCRdb re-derived calls from the 5' RACE reads in MiXCR, one entry per CDR3 protein. The sample shows approximately 1.5 million distinct CDR3 sequences, roughly a third of them seen only once. The germline CDR1 and CDR2 sequences are SEHNR and FQNEAQ (reference sequence). V was pared by 0 bases and J by 3 bases, with 8 bases of the junction left unmatched. This CDR3 is built from 17 residues. Investigators took around 11 milliliters of peripheral blood from every donor. Notes on this clonotype: What it binds is unknown.

J is TRBJ2-3 and V is TRBV7-9; 8 nucleotides align to TRBD1. The sequence came from a woman in her twenties or thirties in good health. The material sequenced was blood. This CDR3 reads CASSLAWGQGATDTQYF. CDR3 coding DNA: TGTGCCAGCAGCTTAGCTTGGGGCCAGGGGGCAACAGATACGCAGTATTTT.